Presented here are 27 T cell receptor beta chains from one specimen sequenced in a study of T-cell memory formation after mild COVID-19. TCRdb re-called the 5' RACE reads through MiXCR, storing one row per CDR3 protein. The sample includes fewer than 250,000 distinct CDR3 sequences, around 27% of them seen just once. The sequenced sample was PBMCs or a T cell subset sorted from them (not recorded which). The receptors shown here come from an adult woman who had mild COVID-19 (a few samples of this study predate the infection). Cell type and time point are not known.

The chain joins TRBV12-3 or TRBV12-4 to TRBJ2-7; D may be TRBD1 (5 bases). The CDR3 length is 13 residues. Trimming stripped 0 bases from V and 6 bases from J, with 9 bases between. CDR3 bases: TGTGCCAGCAGTTTAGCGCGCAGGGTCGAGCAGTACTTC. This codes for CASSLARRVEQYF.

Points on this clonotype: Germline and junction disagree at one end, which may indicate a read error. V usage is TRBV6-2 or TRBV6-3 and J usage is TRBJ2-1; 7 nucleotides match TRBD2. CDR1 MNHEY and CDR2 SVGEGT come from the germline V gene. The CDR3 length is 15 residues. The CDR3 sequence: CASTSGLAVINQQFF. CDR3 DNA sequence: TGTGCCAGCACCTCGGGGCTAGCGGTCATCAATCAGCAGTTCTTC.

This chain connects TRBV24-1 to TRBJ2-2; D call uncertain. The CDR3 runs 13 residues. Germline loops: CDR1 KGHDR, CDR2 SFDVKD. The ends were cut back, 4 bases at V and 3 bases at J, with 5 bases in the middle. CDR3 sequence: CATSDPYTGELFF. CDR3 nucleotides: TGTGCCACCAGTGACCCCTACACCGGGGAGCTGTTTTTT.

The chain couples TRBV2 to TRBJ2-5; D might be TRBD2 (6 bases). The CDR3 totals 14 residues. V was pared by 8 bases and J by 5 bases, with 18 bases between. Germline V lookup: CDR1 SNHLY, CDR2 FYNNEI. CDR3 residues: CASRLLGLWETQYF. DNA of the CDR3: TGTGCCAGCCGGTTATTGGGACTGTGGGAGACCCAGTACTTC.

The rearrangement joins TRBV5-6 to TRBJ1-2, with a weak D call TRBD1 (5 bases). The CDR3 is made up of 14 amino acids. V lost 4 bases and J 13 bases, leaving 23 bases between the germline ends. CDR1 and CDR2 from the germline V gene are SGHDT and YYEEEE. Written as DNA, the CDR3 is TGTGCCAGCAGCATGGGGGTTTCGTCAGGCCGGGCCACCTTC. Amino acids: CASSMGVSSGRATF. Drawing the rest from reference TRBV5-6 and TRBJ1-2, the complete variable domain is DAGVTQSPTHLIKTRGQQVTLRCSPKSGHDTVSWYQQALGQGPQFIFQYYEEEERQRGNFPDRFSGHQFPNYSSELNVNALLLGDSALYLCASSMGVSSGRATFGSGTRLTVV.

The CDR3 reads CASSAGTGELFF. The CDR3 nucleotides read TGTGCCAGCAGCGCGGGCACCGGGGAGCTGTTTTTT. V usage is TRBV12-3 or TRBV12-4 and J usage is TRBJ2-2, with D possibly TRBD2 on 5 matching bases. The CDR3 is made up of 12 amino acids. V lost 6 bases and J lost 4, with 6 bases in between.

The sample holds a few counts of this clonotype. The chain has TRBV7-3 and TRBJ2-3; no clear D gene. Trimming removed 5 bases at V and 4 bases at J, with 13 bases between. Germline values: CDR1 SGHTA, CDR2 FQGTGA. This CDR3 is 14 amino acids long. The CDR3 reads CASSPTTGSDTQYF. CDR3 DNA sequence: TGTGCCAGCAGCCCTACGACGGGCTCAGATACGCAGTATTTT.

The chain is built from TRBV7-9 and TRBJ2-1; D unclear. V gave up 5 bases and J gave up 4 bases, with 15 bases separating them. Germline V gives CDR1 SEHNR, CDR2 FQNEAQ (reference sequence). This CDR3 spans 15 amino acids. DNA for the CDR3: TGTGCCAGCAGCCCGGACCCCACCCTGTACAATGAGCAGTTCTTC. Its protein is CASSPDPTLYNEQFF.

The V gene is TRBV4-1, the J gene TRBJ2-7; TRBD1 is a possible D gene (6 bases). V was trimmed by 0 bases and J by 0 bases, leaving 12 bases between them. Per the germline V gene, CDR1 is MGHRA and CDR2 is YSYEKL. The CDR3 has 16 residues. CDR3 amino acids: CASSQDDRSASYEQYF. CDR3 DNA: TGCGCCAGCAGCCAAGACGACAGGAGTGCCTCCTACGAGCAGTACTTC.

The sample holds a few counts of this clonotype. The rearrangement joins TRBV11-3 to TRBJ2-5; 10 bases map to TRBD2. From germline, CDR1 is SGHNT and CDR2 YENEEA. The V gene end was trimmed by 5 bases and the J gene end by 4 bases; junction bases not matched to a gene: 13. CDR3 length: 17 residues. The CDR3 DNA sequence: TGTGCCAGCAGCCCACCCCTAGCGGGGGCCTTCGGAGAGACCCAGTACTTC. Translation gives CASSPPLAGAFGETQYF.

This clonotype was found a few times. The chain has TRBV4-1 and TRBJ2-7; D is unresolved. Germline loops: CDR1 MGHRA, CDR2 YSYEKL. V shed 0 bases and J shed 2 bases, with 11 bases lying between them. The CDR3 has 15 amino acids. CDR3 sequence: CASSQEGTVAYEQYF. DNA of the CDR3: TGCGCCAGCAGCCAAGAGGGAACAGTAGCCTACGAGCAGTACTTC.

A few counts support this clonotype. This chain connects TRBV29-1 to TRBJ1-2; D ambiguous. Germline CDR1 reads SQVTM; CDR2 reads ANQGSEA. V was clipped by 5 bases and J by 0 bases, with 7 bases between them. The CDR3 covers 12 residues. CDR3 sequence reads: CSVSLANYGYTF. The CDR3 nucleotides read TGCAGCGTTAGCTTAGCTAACTATGGCTACACCTTC.

This clonotype was seen only a few times. The CDR3 sequence is CASSFSGTGHLSGANVLTF. As DNA, the CDR3 is TGTGCCAGCAGTTTCTCCGGGACAGGACACCTCTCTGGGGCCAACGTCCTGACTTTC. The chain combines TRBV27 with TRBJ2-6, with 8 bases that match TRBD1. Trimming removed 3 bases from V and 0 bases from J; junction bases left unmatched: 10. The length of the CDR3 is 19 residues. CDR1 is MNHEY and CDR2 is SMNVEV in the germline V gene (reference sequence).

This clonotype was seen a handful of times. The genes are TRBV7-9 and TRBJ2-1; 12 bases line up with TRBD2. CDR3 length equals 15 residues. The germline V gene encodes CDR1 SEHNR and CDR2 FQNEAQ (reference sequence). Trimming took 4 bases from V and 9 from J; bases not matched to a gene: 7. CDR3: CASSSRLAGVLEQFF. The CDR3 DNA follows: TGTGCCAGCAGCTCCAGACTAGCGGGAGTCCTTGAGCAGTTCTTC.

This clonotype was recorded once. The rearrangement uses TRBV7-3 and TRBJ1-2, with D perhaps matching TRBD1 (5 bases). The CDR3 spans 13 residues. The germline V gene encodes CDR1 SGHTA and CDR2 FQGTGA. The V gene lost 0 bases and the J gene lost 6 bases, with 8 bases spanning the gap. The CDR3 nucleotides are TGTGCCAGCAGCTTAACGTTGGGGGATGGCTACACCTTC. This codes for CASSLTLGDGYTF.

This clonotype was found a few times. V and J are TRBV27 and TRBJ2-7; D is unclear. This CDR3 region has 14 residues. V lost 6 bases and J 2 bases, leaving 14 bases between the germline ends. CDR1 and CDR2 from the germline V gene are MNHEY and SMNVEV (reference sequence). CDR3 DNA sequence: TGTGCCAGCAGAAGCAGGACGGAAGCCTACGAGCAGTACTTC. It yields the protein CASRSRTEAYEQYF.

The rearrangement uses TRBV9 and TRBJ2-1, with D possibly TRBD2 on 6 matching bases. V shed 1 base and J shed 2 bases, with 13 bases lying between them. Per germline, CDR1 SGDLS and CDR2 YYNGEE. The CDR3 covers 16 residues. The CDR3, as DNA: TGTGCCAGCAGCGTAAGCGGGTCCCCCACCTACAATGAGCAGTTCTTC. Translation gives CASSVSGSPTYNEQFF.

The chain's CDR3 is CASSPGGGKEYF. The CDR3 coding sequence is TGTGCCAGCAGCCCAGGTGGGGGGAAGGAGTACTTC. The gene calls are TRBV7-9 and TRBJ2-7; possibly TRBD2 for D (6 bases). V shed 5 bases and J shed 11 bases, with 16 bases lying between them. CDR3 size: 12 residues. From germline, CDR1 is SEHNR and CDR2 FQNEAQ (reference sequence). Full variable domain (rest looked up from reference TRBV7-9 and TRBJ2-7): DTGVSQNPRHKITKRGQNVTFRCDPISEHNRLYWYRQTLGQGPEFLTYFQNEAQLEKSRLLSDRFSAERPKGSFSTLEIQRTEQGDSAMYLCASSPGGGKEYFGPGTRLTVT.

This sequence joins TRBV12-3 or TRBV12-4 and TRBJ2-3; 8 bases are a match to TRBD2. V shed 2 bases and J 4 bases; nucleotides not matched to a gene: 2. This CDR3 is 14 amino acids long. CDR3 protein: CASSLRGLADTQYF. CDR3 nucleotide sequence: TGTGCCAGCAGTTTAAGGGGACTAGCAGATACGCAGTATTTT.

This clonotype was observed at least ten times. The genes are TRBV7-2 and TRBJ2-3; D is unclear. V was trimmed by 0 bases and J by 6 bases, leaving 7 bases between them. This CDR3 has 13 residues. Germline V gene data show CDR1 as SGHTA and CDR2 as FQGNSA. Here the CDR3 DNA reads TGTGCCAGCAGCTTAGCGAGTATGGATACGCAGTATTTT. This translates into CASSLASMDTQYF.

The V call is TRBV7-2, the J call TRBJ2-3; 8 bases align to TRBD2. The CDR3 spans 15 residues. Germline CDR1 reads SGHTA; CDR2 reads FQGNSA. Losses at the gene ends were 1 base for V and 6 bases for J; bases not matched to a gene: 6. As DNA, the CDR3 is TGTGCCAGCAGCTTAGGGGGACTAGATTTTGATACGCAGTATTTT. This translates into CASSLGGLDFDTQYF.

This clonotype was observed a few times. The rearrangement links TRBV20-1 to TRBJ2-3; 13 bases align to TRBD2. CDR1 and CDR2 (germline): DFQATT, SNEGSKA (reference sequence). The trim removed 1 base at V and 5 bases at J, leaving 6 bases unmatched. There are 16 residues in the CDR3. The CDR3 protein is CSARGTSGSGKDTQYF. The CDR3 DNA sequence: TGCAGTGCTAGAGGGACTAGCGGGAGTGGCAAAGATACGCAGTATTTT.

The V and J genes are TRBV20-1 and TRBJ2-5, with no clear D. The V and J ends lost 6 bases and 5 bases respectively, with 19 bases between them. Germline V gives CDR1 DFQATT, CDR2 SNEGSKA (reference sequence). CDR3 size: 14 residues. CDR3 coding DNA: TGCAGTGCCTTTATCACGAATAGGCGGGAGACCCAGTACTTC. Amino acid sequence: CSAFITNRRETQYF.

This clonotype was found many times. V and J are TRBV11-2 and TRBJ2-1; 10 bases map to TRBD2. Germline V gives CDR1 SGHAT, CDR2 FQNNGV. Germline trimming cut 4 bases from V and 6 bases from J; bases unmatched to any gene: 9. This CDR3 comprises 16 residues. CDR3 coding DNA: TGTGCCAGCAGCTCATTGGGGACTAGCGATCGCAATGAGCAGTTCTTC. The encoded protein is CASSSLGTSDRNEQFF. Variable domain in full (rest from reference TRBV11-2 and TRBJ2-1): EAGVAQSPRYKIIEKRQSVAFWCNPISGHATLYWYQQILGQGPKLLIQFQNNGVVDDSQLPKDRFSAERLKGVDSTLKIQPAKLEDSAVYLCASSSLGTSDRNEQFFGPGTRLTVL.

This clonotype has more than one count but fewer than ten. The rearrangement links TRBV11-3 to TRBJ2-5; 7 nucleotides align to TRBD2. Germline V gene data show CDR1 as SGHNT and CDR2 as YENEEA. The CDR3 runs to 15 residues. With V trimmed by 1 base and J by 2 bases, 4 bases remained unmatched. The DNA for the CDR3 is TGTGCCAGCAGCTTAGCGGGAGGAGCTCAAGAGACCCAGTACTTC. As protein: CASSLAGGAQETQYF.

This clonotype was picked up a small number of times. The chain recombines TRBV12-3 or TRBV12-4 with TRBJ1-2; 10 bases align to TRBD1. The CDR3 totals 14 residues. Trimming took 3 bases from V and 7 from J; bases not matched to a gene: 5. CDR3 DNA: TGTGCCAGCAGTTTGGACAGGGGGAAGAGTGGCTACACCTTC. It encodes CASSLDRGKSGYTF.

The DNA of the CDR3 is TGTGCCAGCAGCTTCGGGACCCTAATTCAGACCCTCCACTTT. Residues: CASSFGTLIQTLHF. The chain carries TRBV7-9 and TRBJ1-6; TRBD1 is a possible D gene (5 bases). This CDR3 spans 14 amino acids. Germline CDR1 and CDR2: SEHNR and FQNEAQ (reference sequence). Trimming cost V 3 bases and J 14 bases, with 17 bases left between them.